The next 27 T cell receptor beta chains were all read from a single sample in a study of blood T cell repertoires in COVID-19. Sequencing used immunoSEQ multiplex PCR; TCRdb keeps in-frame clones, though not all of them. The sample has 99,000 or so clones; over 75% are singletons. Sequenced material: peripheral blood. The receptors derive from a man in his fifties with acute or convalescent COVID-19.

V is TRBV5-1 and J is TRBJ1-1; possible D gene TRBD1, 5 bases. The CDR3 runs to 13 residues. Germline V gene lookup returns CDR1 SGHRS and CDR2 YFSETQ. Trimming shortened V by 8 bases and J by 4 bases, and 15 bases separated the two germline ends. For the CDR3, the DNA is TGCGCCAGTGGATTCGCGGGACGCACTGAAGCTTTCTTT. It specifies CASGFAGRTEAFF.

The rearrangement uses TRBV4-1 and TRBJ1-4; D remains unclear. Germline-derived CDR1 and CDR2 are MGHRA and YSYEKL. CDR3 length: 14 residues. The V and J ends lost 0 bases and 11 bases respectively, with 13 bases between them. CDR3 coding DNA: TGCGCCAGCAGCCAAGAGCCAACGGCCGGGAAACTGTTTTTT. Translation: CASSQEPTAGKLFF.

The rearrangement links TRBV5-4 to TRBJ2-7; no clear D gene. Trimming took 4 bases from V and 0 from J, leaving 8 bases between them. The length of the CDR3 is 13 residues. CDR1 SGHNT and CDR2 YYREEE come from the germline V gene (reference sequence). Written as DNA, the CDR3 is TGTGCCAGCAGCGTACTGAACTCCTACGAGCAGTACTTC. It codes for CASSVLNSYEQYF.

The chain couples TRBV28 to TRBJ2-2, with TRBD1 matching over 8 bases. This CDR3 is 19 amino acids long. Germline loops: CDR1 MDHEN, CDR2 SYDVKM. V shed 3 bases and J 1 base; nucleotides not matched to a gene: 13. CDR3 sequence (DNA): TGTGCCAGCAGTTTTCCCCATCCGGTACAGGGGGGGAACACCGGGGAGCTGTTTTTT. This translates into CASSFPHPVQGGNTGELFF.

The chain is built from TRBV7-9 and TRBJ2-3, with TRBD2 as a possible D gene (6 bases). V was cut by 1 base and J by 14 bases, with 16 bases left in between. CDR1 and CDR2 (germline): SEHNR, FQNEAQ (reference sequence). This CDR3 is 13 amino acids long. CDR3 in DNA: TGTGCCAGCAGCTTAGGTAGCGGCCAGGCTCTGTATTTT. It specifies CASSLGSGQALYF.

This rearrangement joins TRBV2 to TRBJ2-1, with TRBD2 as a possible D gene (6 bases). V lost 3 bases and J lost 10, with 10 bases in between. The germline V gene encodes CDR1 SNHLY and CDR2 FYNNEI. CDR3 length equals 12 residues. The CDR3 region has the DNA TGTGCCAGCAGTGACACGGCGGGGGAGCAGTTCTTC. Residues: CASSDTAGEQFF.

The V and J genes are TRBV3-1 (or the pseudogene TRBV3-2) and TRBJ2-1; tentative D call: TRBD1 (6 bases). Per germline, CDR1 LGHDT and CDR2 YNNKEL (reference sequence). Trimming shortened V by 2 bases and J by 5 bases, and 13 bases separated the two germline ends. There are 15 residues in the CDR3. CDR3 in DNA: TGTGCCAGCAGCCAAACAGGGATTCCCAACAATGAGCAGTTCTTC. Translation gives CASSQTGIPNNEQFF.

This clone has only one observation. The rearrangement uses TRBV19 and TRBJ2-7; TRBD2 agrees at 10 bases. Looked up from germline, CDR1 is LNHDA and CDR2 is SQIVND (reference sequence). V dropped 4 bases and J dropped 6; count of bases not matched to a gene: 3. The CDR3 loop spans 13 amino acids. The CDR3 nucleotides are TGTGCCAGTAGTACCCAGCGGGAGGGCGAGCAGTACTTC. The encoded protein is CASSTQREGEQYF. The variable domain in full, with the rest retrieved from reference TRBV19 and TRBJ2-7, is DGGITQSPKYLFRKEGQNVTLSCEQNLNHDAMYWYRQDPGQGLRLIYYSQIVNDFQKGDIAEGYSVSREKKESFPLTVTSAQKNPTAFYLCASSTQREGEQYFGPGTRLTVT.

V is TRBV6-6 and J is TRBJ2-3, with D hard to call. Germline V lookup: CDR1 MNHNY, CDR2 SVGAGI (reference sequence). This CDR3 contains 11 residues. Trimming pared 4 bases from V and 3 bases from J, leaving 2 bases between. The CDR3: CASSSTDTQYF. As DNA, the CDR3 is TGTGCCAGCAGTTCGACAGATACGCAGTATTTT.

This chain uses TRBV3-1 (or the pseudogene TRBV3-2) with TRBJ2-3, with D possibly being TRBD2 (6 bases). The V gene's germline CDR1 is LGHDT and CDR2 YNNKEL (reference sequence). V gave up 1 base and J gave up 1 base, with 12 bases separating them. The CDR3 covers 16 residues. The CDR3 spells CASSQGGSSGTDTQYF. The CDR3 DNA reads TGTGCCAGCAGCCAAGGTGGTTCTAGCGGCACAGATACGCAGTATTTT.

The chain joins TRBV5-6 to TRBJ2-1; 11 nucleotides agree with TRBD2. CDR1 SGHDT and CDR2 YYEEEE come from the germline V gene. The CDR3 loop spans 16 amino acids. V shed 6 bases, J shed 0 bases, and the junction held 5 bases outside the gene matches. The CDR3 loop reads CASTGLADSSYNEQFF. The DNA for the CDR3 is TGTGCCAGCACGGGACTAGCGGATAGCTCCTACAATGAGCAGTTCTTC.

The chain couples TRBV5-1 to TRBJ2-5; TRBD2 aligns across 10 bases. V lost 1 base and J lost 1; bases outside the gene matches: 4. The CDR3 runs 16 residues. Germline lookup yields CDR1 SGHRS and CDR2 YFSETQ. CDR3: CASSLSLAGVQETQYF. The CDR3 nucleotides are TGCGCCAGCAGCTTGTCCCTAGCGGGGGTCCAAGAGACCCAGTACTTC.

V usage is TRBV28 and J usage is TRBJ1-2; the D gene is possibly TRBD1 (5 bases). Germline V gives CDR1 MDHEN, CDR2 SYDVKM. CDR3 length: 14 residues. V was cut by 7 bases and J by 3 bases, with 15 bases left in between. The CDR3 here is CASKFAGTYYGYTF. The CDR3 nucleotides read TGTGCCAGCAAATTCGCCGGGACTTACTATGGCTACACCTTC.

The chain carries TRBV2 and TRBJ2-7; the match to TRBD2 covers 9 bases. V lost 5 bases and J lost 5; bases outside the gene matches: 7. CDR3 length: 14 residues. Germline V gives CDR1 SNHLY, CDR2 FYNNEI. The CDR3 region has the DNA TGTGCCAGCAGTATGGTAGCGGGAGTCCACGAGCAGTACTTC. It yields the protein CASSMVAGVHEQYF.

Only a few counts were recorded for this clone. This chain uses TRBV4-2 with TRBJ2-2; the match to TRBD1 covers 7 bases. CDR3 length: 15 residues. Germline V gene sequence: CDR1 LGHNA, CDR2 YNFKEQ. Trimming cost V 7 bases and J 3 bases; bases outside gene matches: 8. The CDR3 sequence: CASTPLTGDTGELFF. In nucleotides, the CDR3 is TGTGCCAGCACCCCACTCACAGGGGACACCGGGGAGCTGTTTTTT.

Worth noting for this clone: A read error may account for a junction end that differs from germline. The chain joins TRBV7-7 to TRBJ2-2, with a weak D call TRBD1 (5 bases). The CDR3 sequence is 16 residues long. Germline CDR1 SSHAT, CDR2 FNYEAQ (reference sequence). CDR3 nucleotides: TGTGCTAGCAGCCGTAATTCAGGGCGAGTCGGCGGGGAGCTGTTTTTT. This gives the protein CASSRNSGRVGGELFF.

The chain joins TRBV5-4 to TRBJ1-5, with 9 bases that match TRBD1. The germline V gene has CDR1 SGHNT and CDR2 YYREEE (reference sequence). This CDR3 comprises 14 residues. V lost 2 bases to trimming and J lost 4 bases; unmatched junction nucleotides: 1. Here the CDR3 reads CASSFGQGNQPQHF. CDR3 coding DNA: TGTGCCAGCAGCTTTGGACAGGGGAATCAGCCCCAGCATTTT. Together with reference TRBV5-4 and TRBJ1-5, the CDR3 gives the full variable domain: ETGVTQSPTHLIKTRGQQVTLRCSSQSGHNTVSWYQQALGQGPQFIFQYYREEENGRGNFPPRFSGLQFPNYSSELNVNALELDDSALYLCASSFGQGNQPQHFGDGTRLSIL.

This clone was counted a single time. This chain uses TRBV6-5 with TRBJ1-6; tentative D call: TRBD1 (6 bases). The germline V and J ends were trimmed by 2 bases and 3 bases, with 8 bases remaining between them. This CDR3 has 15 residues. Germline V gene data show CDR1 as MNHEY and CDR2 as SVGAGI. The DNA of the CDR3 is TGTGCCAGCAGTTACGGCAGGGGCTATAATTCACCCCTCCACTTT. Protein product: CASSYGRGYNSPLHF.

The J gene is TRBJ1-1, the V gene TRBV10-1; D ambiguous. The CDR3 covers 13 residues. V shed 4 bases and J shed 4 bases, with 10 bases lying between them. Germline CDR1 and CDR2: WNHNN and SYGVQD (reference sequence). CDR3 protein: CASSVADGTEAFF. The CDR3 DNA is TGCGCCAGCAGTGTAGCCGATGGCACTGAAGCTTTCTTT.

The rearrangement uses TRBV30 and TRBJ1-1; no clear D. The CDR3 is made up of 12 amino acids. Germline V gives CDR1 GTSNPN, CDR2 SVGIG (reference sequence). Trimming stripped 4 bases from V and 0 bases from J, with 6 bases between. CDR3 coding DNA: TGTGCCTGGACAGACATGAACACTGAAGCTTTCTTT. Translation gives CAWTDMNTEAFF.

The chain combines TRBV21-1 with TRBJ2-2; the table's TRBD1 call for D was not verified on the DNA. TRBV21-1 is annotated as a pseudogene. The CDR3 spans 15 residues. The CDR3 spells CASSKDRTGAGELFF. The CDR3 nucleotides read TGTGCCAGCAGCAAAGATCGGACAGGGGCCGGGGAGCTGTTTTTT.

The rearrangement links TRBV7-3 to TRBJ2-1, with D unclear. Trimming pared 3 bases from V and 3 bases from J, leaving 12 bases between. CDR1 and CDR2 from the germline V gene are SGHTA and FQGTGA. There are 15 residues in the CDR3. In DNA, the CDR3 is TGTGCCAGCAGCTTTGGGCCTGTAGGCTACAATGAGCAGTTCTTC. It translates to CASSFGPVGYNEQFF.

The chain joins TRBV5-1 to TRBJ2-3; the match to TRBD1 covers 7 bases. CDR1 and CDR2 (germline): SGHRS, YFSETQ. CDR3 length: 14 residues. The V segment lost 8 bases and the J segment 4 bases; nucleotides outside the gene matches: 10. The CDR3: CASTPGQSSDTQYF. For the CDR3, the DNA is TGCGCCAGTACACCGGGACAGTCGTCAGATACGCAGTATTTT.

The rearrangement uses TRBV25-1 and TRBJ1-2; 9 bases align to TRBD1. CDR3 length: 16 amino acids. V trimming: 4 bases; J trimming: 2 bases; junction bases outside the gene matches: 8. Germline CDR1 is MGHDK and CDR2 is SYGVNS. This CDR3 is CASSASGQGRNYGYTF. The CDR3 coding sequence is TGTGCCAGCAGTGCCTCAGGACAGGGGCGGAACTATGGCTACACCTTC.

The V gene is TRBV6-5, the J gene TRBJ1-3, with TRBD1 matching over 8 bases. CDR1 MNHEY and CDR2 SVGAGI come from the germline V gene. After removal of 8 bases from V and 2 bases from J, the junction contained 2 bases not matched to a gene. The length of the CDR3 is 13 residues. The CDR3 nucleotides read TGTGCCAGCGACAGGGGTCCTGGAAACACCATATATTTT. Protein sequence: CASDRGPGNTIYF.

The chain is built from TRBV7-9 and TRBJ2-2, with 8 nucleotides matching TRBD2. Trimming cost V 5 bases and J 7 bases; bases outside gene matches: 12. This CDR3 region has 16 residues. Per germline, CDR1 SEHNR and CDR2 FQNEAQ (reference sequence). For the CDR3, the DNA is TGTGCCAGCAGCGCTAATAGCGGGATTTTTATCGGGGAGCTGTTTTTT. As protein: CASSANSGIFIGELFF.

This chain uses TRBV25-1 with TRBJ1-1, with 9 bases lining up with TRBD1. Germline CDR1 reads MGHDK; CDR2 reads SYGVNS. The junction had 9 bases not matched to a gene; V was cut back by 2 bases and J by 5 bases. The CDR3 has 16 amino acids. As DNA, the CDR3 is TGTGCCAGCAGTGAAAACCCCGGGACAGGGAGGACTGAAGCTTTCTTT. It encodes CASSENPGTGRTEAFF.